This T cell receptor beta chain was documented in a study of T cell responses to AZD1222 COVID-19 vaccine. Looking at the study overall: Combined were second doses at about 4 or about 12 weeks.

Profiled with immunoSEQ multiplex PCR; TCRdb holds only in-frame clones, not every one. The sample yields 130,000 or so clones, around 89% seen once. Looked up from germline, CDR1 is SGHRS and CDR2 is YFSETQ. Trimming took off 3 bases at V and 4 bases at J, with 10 bases between the two ends. The CDR3 has 13 amino acids. This clone was seen a single time. What it binds is unknown. Study-level findings and limits: Spike regions recognized by vaccine-associated CD4 TCRs spanned the protein, led by 160-218 and 743-854. Unmutated regions of variants are reportedly targeted by nearly half of spike-specific TCRs.

The sample was peripheral blood, taken on day 0 of AZD1222 vaccination. The V and J genes are TRBV5-1 and TRBJ2-5, with D unclear. This TCR was recovered from an adult in good health. This CDR3 is CASSSTDTETQYF. CDR3 in DNA: TGCGCCAGCAGCTCGACTGATACAGAGACCCAGTACTTC.